This TCR beta chain was obtained from a study of blood T cell repertoires in COVID-19. Looking at the study overall: Samples came from the United States, Italy and Spain, spanning acute and convalescent COVID-19. PBMCs, B-cell-depleted T cells, or T cells were the source of the cDNA or gDNA that made up the material.

Per the germline V gene, CDR1 is LNHDA and CDR2 is SQIVND (reference sequence). With 5 bases clipped from V and 5 bases from J, the junction kept 6 bases outside the gene matches. This CDR3 spans 15 amino acids. As processed by the authors: Using reference gene primer amplification, nucleated cell counts were estimated. Profiling relied on immunoSEQ multiplex PCR, and the TCRdb table lists in-frame clones only, not all of them. V and J calls and clone size are given by that table; D and trimming were obtained from the DNA. The sample has some 220,000 clones; about 80% are singletons. This chain joins TRBV19 and TRBJ2-5, with 12 bases that match TRBD2. The clonotype was recovered from a woman aged 25-40 years who had recovered from COVID-19. Sequenced input: peripheral blood. In nucleotides, the CDR3 is TGTGCCAGTAGTCTAGCGGGAGGGCCCGGGGAGACCCAGTACTTC. Translation: CASSLAGGPGETQYF.